This entry concerns a single TCR beta chain. What this receptor recognizes is not known. Possible read error: a much larger clone is one base away. The TCR beta CDR3 regions were amplified from the RNA transcripts. The first round of RT-PCR for the TCR CDR3 was performed with the HTBI primer set and the Qiagen OneStep RT-PCR kit. The libraries were constructed in a second round of multiplex PCR and then size-selected and purified. Sequencing of the libraries was done on an Illumina HiSeq2000 using paired-end 100 bp reads. In the original analysis: SOAPnuke was used to process the raw data, throwing out any read that contained adapters or uncalled bases, had a mean Phred below 15, or lacked an exact constant-primer or identifier match. COPE v1.2.5 was used to merge high-quality paired reads, and clonotypes were defined as unique nucleotide sequences. Clonotypes were aligned to IMGT TRBV, TRBD and TRBJ reference segments using MiTCR v1.1. The analysis included only V-J combinations with a frequency above 0.0001, which together covered around 99% of the repertoires. The TCS score was defined as the ratio of F50 (clonal expansion) to E x V (chaos), calculated using BLOSUM62-based TCRdist between CDR3 peptides within each V-J. Welch's t-statistics and random forest reduced roughly 540 V-J features to about 12, which were used in a naive Bayes classifier (R e1071). Thyroid-blood repertoire similarity was quantified with the Morisita-Horn index. The public reads were reanalyzed by TCRdb: fastp trimming at Q25, MiXCR alignment, in-frame beta chains only. When rows share a CDR3 protein, they turn into one entry using the most common DNA and genes. The V and J calls shown here were made by TCRdb, not taken from the authors' results. For this sample the table gives 450,000 to 700,000 distinct CDR3 sequences, of which about half were detected only once. The top ten clonotypes cover around a fifth of the sample.

Exclusion was applied to patients with uncontrolled infections, other autoimmune diseases, pregnancy or lactation. Diagnoses were established on the basis of clinical symptoms, serum thyroxine and TRAb, thyroid ultrasound, and orbital computed tomography. Trizol reagent was used to extract total RNA, and RNA quality was then checked on an Agilent 2100 Bioanalyzer. The entry originates in a study of T cells in Graves' hyperthyroidism and ophthalmopathy (dated by TCRdb to between 2019 and 2020). With respect to the entire study: To identify TCR V-J signatures that set the groups apart, the researchers used a discovery cohort of about a hundred patients, made up of 40 to 45 with Graves' ophthalmopathy and some 60 with stable Graves' hyperthyroidism. In addition, the study compared T-cell repertoires in thyroid tissue and in blood from five or six Graves' hyperthyroidism patients. The paper describes TCR Vbeta CDR3 sequencing of 135 peripheral blood samples, made up of some 40 ophthalmopathy patients, around 78 hyperthyroidism patients and 17 progressor patients. An independent validation cohort of about 19 hyperthyroidism patients and 17 patients who later progressed to ophthalmopathy tested prospective prediction of ophthalmopathy. The 75 to 100 discovery patients were randomly split 7:3 into training and test sets. Once sampling was done, hyperthyroidism patients were given methimazole at a starting dose of 30 mg daily, whereas ophthalmopathy patients were given high-dose intravenous methylprednisolone. The research as a whole found: No statistical method was used to set the sample size in advance, and investigators knew the group allocation. A model built on a 13 V-J signature distinguished ophthalmopathy from stable hyperthyroidism, reaching around 87% sensitivity and around 81% specificity in cross-validation and 80%/75% in testing. Most expanded thyroid clonotypes (frequency above 0.001) were also detected in blood, suggesting blood repertoires may reflect thyroid immune responses. In validation, progression to ophthalmopathy was predicted by the model with 70.59% sensitivity and about 72% specificity, a median of about 6.4 months before onset.

Its CDR3 holds 14 amino acids, cysteine through phenylalanine. The retained sequence is limited to the CDR3, 42 bases, with the frame set at the first base. V is clipped by 7 bases and J by 1 base, and the sequence between their germline boundaries is 13 bases long. Input material: peripheral blood or thyroid tissue (not recorded which). This clonotype was obtained from an adult woman with Graves' disease, either hyperthyroidism or ophthalmopathy (not recorded which). The chain uses TRBV12-3 or TRBV12-4 and TRBJ1-1; the D gene cannot be named for sure. The DNA reads TGTGCCAGCAATTCCGGCAGTTCGAACACTGAAGCTTTCTTT. The encoded protein is CASNSGSSNTEAFF.